This T cell receptor beta chain was sequenced during a study of technical replicates of blood from several donors. This clone came up once. Profiling relied on immunoSEQ multiplex PCR, and the TCRdb table lists in-frame clones only, not all of them. Of 90,000 to 100,000 clones listed, less than 95% are singletons. CDR1 is MDHEN and CDR2 is SYDVKM in the germline V gene. Losses at the gene ends were 8 bases for V and 0 bases for J; bases not matched to a gene: 11. This CDR3 comprises 16 residues. The source is a human donor in good health. The sequencing sample was made of T cells isolated from PBMCs. The J gene is TRBJ1-1, the V gene TRBV28, with TRBD1 matching over 8 bases. The CDR3 DNA sequence: TGTGCCAGCGGGTCCACCAGGGGGCTTGTGAACACTGAAGCTTTCTTT. It is translated as CASGSTRGLVNTEAFF.